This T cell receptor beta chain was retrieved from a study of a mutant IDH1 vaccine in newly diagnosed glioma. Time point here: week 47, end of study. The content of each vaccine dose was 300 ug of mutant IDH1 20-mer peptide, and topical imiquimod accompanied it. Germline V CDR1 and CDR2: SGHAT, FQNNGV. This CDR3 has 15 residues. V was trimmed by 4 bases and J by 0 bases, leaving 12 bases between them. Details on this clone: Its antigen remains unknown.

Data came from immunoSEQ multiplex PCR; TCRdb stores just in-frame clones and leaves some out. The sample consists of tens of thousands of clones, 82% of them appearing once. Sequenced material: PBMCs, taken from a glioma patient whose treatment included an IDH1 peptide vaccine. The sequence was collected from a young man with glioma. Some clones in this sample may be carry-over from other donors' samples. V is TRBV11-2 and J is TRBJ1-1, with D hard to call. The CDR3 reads CASSSMGIVNTEAFF. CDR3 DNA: TGTGCCAGCAGCTCCATGGGGATAGTGAACACTGAAGCTTTCTTT.